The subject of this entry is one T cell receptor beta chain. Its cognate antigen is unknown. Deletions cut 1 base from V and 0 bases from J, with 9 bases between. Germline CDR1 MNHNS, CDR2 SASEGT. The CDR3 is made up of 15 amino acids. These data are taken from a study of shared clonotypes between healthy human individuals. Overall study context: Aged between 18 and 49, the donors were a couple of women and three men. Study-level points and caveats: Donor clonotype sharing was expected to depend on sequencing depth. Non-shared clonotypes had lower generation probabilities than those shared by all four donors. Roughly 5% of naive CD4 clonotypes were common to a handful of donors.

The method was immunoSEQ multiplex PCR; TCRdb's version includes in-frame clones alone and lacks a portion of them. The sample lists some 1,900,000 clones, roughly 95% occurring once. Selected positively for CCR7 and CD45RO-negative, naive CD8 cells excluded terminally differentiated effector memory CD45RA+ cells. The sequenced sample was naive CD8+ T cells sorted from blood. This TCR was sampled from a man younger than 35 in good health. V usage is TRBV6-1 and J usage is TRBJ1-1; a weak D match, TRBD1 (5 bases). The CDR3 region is CASSEEGFMNTEAFF. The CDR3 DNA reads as TGTGCCAGCAGTGAAGAGGGGTTTATGAACACTGAAGCTTTCTTT.